This T cell receptor beta chain is drawn from a study of CD8 T cells in Susac syndrome. About the study: Intravenous immunoglobulin alone or corticosteroids were being given to patients with Susac syndrome at blood draw, unless they were therapy-naive.

As judged by recently defined diagnostic criteria, patients with Susac syndrome had definite or probable disease. The RNA, roughly 0.45 to 1 ug, was put through reverse transcription using random hexamers. From the immunoSEQ multiplex PCR reads, TCRdb called clonotypes with MiXCR, one entry per CDR3 protein. The table lists approximately 180,000 distinct CDR3 sequences, more than 85% of them singletons, with 0.075% to 0.095% in the top ten. This sequence originates from a human donor with Susac syndrome. Source material: CD4+ T cells from PBMCs.

The CDR3: CASSLTGVETQYF. CDR3 nucleotides: TGCGCCAGCAGCCTGACAGGGGTAGAGACCCAGTACTTC. This chain joins TRBV5-1 and TRBJ2-5, with 8 bases lining up with TRBD1. Trimming at V came to 4 bases and at J to 4 bases, leaving 3 bases not matched to a gene. Germline V gene lookup returns CDR1 SGHRS and CDR2 YFSETQ. The CDR3 is 13 amino acids.